These T cell receptor beta chains were read from a single sample in a study of T cells in Graves' hyperthyroidism and ophthalmopathy. TCRdb reanalysed the multiplex PCR reads using MiXCR and keeps one entry per CDR3 protein. This sample carries 500,000 to 550,000 distinct CDR3 sequences, 20% of them seen once, and the ten largest clones take less than 30%. Specimen: blood. Receptor source: a man aged 18-30 years with Graves' hyperthyroidism. Both conserved end residues are part of each CDR3. D genes are given only for firm matches. Size values are once, few and many counts, or a class for expanded clones, and some rows have none.

d_gene,v_gene,j_gene,len,abundance,CDR3aa,CDR3nt
NA,TRBV12-3/TRBV12-4,TRBJ1-5,16,many,CASSLGTRGSNQPQHF,TGTGCCAGCAGTTTGGGCACCCGGGGTAGCAATCAGCCCCAGCATTTT
TRBD1,TRBV6-5,TRBJ1-2,14,many,CASSYAQGGYGYTF,TGTGCCAGCAGTTACGCACAGGGGGGCTATGGCTACACCTTC
TRBD1,TRBV6-1,TRBJ1-5,14,many,CASKKGQGNQPQHF,TGTGCCAGCAAGAAGGGACAGGGGAATCAGCCCCAGCATTTT
TRBD1,TRBV6-5,TRBJ1-5,17,many,CASSSRGQVYSNQPQHF,TGTGCCAGCAGTTCCCGTGGACAGGTCTATAGCAATCAGCCCCAGCATTTT
NA,TRBV19,TRBJ1-2,18,few,CASSTIPGGGFKTYGYTF,TGTGCCAGTAGTACGATCCCGGGTGGAGGCTTCAAAACTTATGGCTACACCTTC
TRBD1,TRBV18,TRBJ1-5,13,many,CASSGTDHQPQHF,TGTGCCAGCTCAGGGACAGACCATCAGCCCCAGCATTTT
TRBD1,TRBV20-1,TRBJ2-5,15,NA,CSAGASRQGEETQYF,TGCAGTGCTGGGGCCTCGAGACAGGGAGAAGAGACCCAGTACTTC
NA,TRBV5-6,TRBJ2-7,15,NA,CASSPSAVRYYEQYF,TGTGCCAGCAGCCCCTCAGCCGTTAGGTACTACGAGCAGTACTTC
NA,TRBV5-1,TRBJ2-7,13,many,CASSQDNWGEQYF,TGCGCCAGCAGCCAGGACAACTGGGGGGAGCAGTACTTC
TRBD1,TRBV11-1,TRBJ1-5,16,few,CASSSSTGGLGQPQHF,TGTGCCAGCAGCTCCTCAACAGGGGGCTTAGGTCAGCCCCAGCATTTT
NA,TRBV12-3/TRBV12-4,TRBJ2-5,13,many,CASSSDRTVTQYF,TGTGCCAGCAGTTCGGACCGAACGGTGACCCAGTACTTC
NA,TRBV2,TRBJ2-2,17,many,CASSVLEDSINTGELFF,TGTGCCAGCAGTGTTTTAGAGGACAGCATAAACACCGGGGAGCTGTTTTTT
NA,TRBV6-2/TRBV6-3,TRBJ2-7,12,NA,CASRPARGEQYF,TGTGCCAGCAGACCCGCGAGGGGCGAGCAGTACTTC
NA,TRBV12-3/TRBV12-4,TRBJ1-5,14,many,CASSFRTENQPQHF,TGTGCCAGCAGTTTTCGGACAGAGAATCAGCCCCAGCATTTT
NA,TRBV2,TRBJ2-5,12,many,CASREEEETQYF,TGTGCCAGCAGGGAAGAGGAAGAGACCCAGTACTTC
TRBD1,TRBV6-2/TRBV6-3,TRBJ1-1,16,NA,CASSPTRQGKNTEAFF,TGTGCCAGCAGTCCCACCCGACAGGGGAAGAACACTGAAGCTTTCTTT
TRBD1,TRBV11-3,TRBJ1-2,15,NA,CASSLDRDRDHGYTF,TGTGCCAGCAGCTTAGATCGGGACAGGGACCATGGCTACACCTTC
NA,TRBV11-3,TRBJ2-5,13,many,CASSSDIQETQYF,TGTGCCAGCAGCTCGGACATTCAAGAGACCCAGTACTTC
NA,TRBV12-5,TRBJ2-7,12,many,CASGLVWGEQYF,TGTGCTAGTGGTTTGGTATGGGGCGAGCAGTACTTC
NA,TRBV19,TRBJ1-5,16,many,CASTPDVRGDRQPQHF,TGTGCCAGTACCCCCGACGTTCGAGGGGATCGGCAGCCCCAGCATTTT
NA,TRBV24-1,TRBJ1-2,14,many,CATSDLRFNYGYTF,TGTGCCACCAGTGATCTCAGGTTTAACTATGGCTACACCTTC
NA,TRBV2,TRBJ1-1,12,many,CAGEGENTEAFF,TGTGCCGGGGAAGGAGAGAACACTGAAGCTTTCTTT
NA,TRBV6-5,TRBJ2-7,13,many,CASSYGGTYEQYF,TGTGCCAGCAGTTACGGGGGGACTTACGAGCAGTACTTC
NA,TRBV7-8,TRBJ2-4,18,many,CASSLVGGGHPSKNIQYF,TGTGCCAGCAGCTTAGTTGGAGGGGGACACCCCTCCAAAAACATTCAGTACTTC
TRBD1,TRBV24-1,TRBJ2-5,13,once,CATGDRGKETQYF,TGTGCCACCGGGGACAGGGGTAAAGAGACCCAGTACTTC
NA,TRBV6-1,TRBJ2-7,13,few,CASSSGAAREQYF,TGTGCCAGCAGCTCTGGGGCCGCGAGGGAGCAGTACTTC
TRBD1,TRBV27,TRBJ1-5,15,many,CASSFQGGGDQPQHF,TGTGCCAGCAGTTTTCAGGGGGGAGGAGATCAGCCCCAGCATTTT